This T cell receptor beta chain was profiled in a study of blood T cell repertoires in COVID-19. As for the study in general: The United States, Italy and Spain supplied acute and convalescent COVID-19 samples. The analysed material was cDNA or gDNA that came from T cells, B-cell-depleted T cells, or PBMCs.

This CDR3 contains 15 residues. V lost 3 bases to trimming and J lost 4 bases; unmatched junction nucleotides: 6. Germline loops: CDR1 MNHEY, CDR2 SVGAGI. Methods used by the authors: Amplification from reference gene primers served as the basis for estimated nucleated cell counts. Libraries were prepared by immunoSEQ multiplex PCR; TCRdb keeps only in-frame clonotypes and omits some of them. V, J and clone size are those of that table, while D and trimming were read from the DNA. The sample lists roughly 150,000 clones, around four fifths seen once, with about 2% in the top ten. Sequenced: peripheral blood. The receptor was isolated from a woman at least 80 years old with acute or convalescent COVID-19. The V gene is TRBV6-5, the J gene TRBJ2-5, with 9 bases aligning to TRBD2. CDR3 bases: TGTGCCAGCAGTTATAGTAGCGGGAGACCAGAGACCCAGTACTTC. Protein: CASSYSSGRPETQYF.